These 9 T cell receptor beta chains share one sample of origin, sequenced in a study of blood T cell repertoires in COVID-19. The repertoire was sequenced with immunoSEQ multiplex PCR; TCRdb's copy has only in-frame clones and lacks some. The table has a few hundred thousand clones, roughly 86% seen once. Material: peripheral blood. The receptors derive from a man at least 80 years old with acute or convalescent COVID-19.

The chain employs TRBV28 and TRBJ1-2; 11 bases match TRBD1. This CDR3 is built from 14 residues. V was clipped by 7 bases and J by 6 bases; unmatched bases: 7. Per the germline V gene, CDR1 is MDHEN and CDR2 is SYDVKM. The CDR3 sequence: CASTSPGQGDGYTF. For the CDR3, the DNA is TGTGCCAGCACCTCACCGGGACAGGGGGATGGCTACACCTTC.

This chain links TRBV28 with TRBJ2-1; TRBD1 aligns across 7 bases. This CDR3 contains 12 residues. Germline lookup yields CDR1 MDHEN and CDR2 SYDVKM. V dropped 11 bases and J dropped 4; count of bases not matched to a gene: 5. DNA for the CDR3: TGTGCCTGCCGGGGACAGTACAATGAGCAGTTCTTC. It is translated as CACRGQYNEQFF.

This clone was recorded a few times. This chain connects TRBV2 to TRBJ1-2, with D unresolved. Germline CDR1 and CDR2: SNHLY and FYNNEI. There are 13 residues in the CDR3. Trimming pared 8 bases from V and 2 bases from J, leaving 12 bases between. CDR3 sequence reads: CASVVVGNYGYTF. The DNA for the CDR3 is TGTGCCAGCGTTGTGGTGGGCAACTATGGCTACACCTTC.

The V call is TRBV19, the J call TRBJ2-5; 9 bases agree with TRBD2. The ends lost 5 bases at V and 4 bases at J; junction bases unmatched: 11. Germline values: CDR1 LNHDA, CDR2 SQIVND (reference sequence). This CDR3 has 16 amino acids. In DNA form, the CDR3 reads TGTGCCAGTAGTTTGATAGCGGGAGCTGGGAGAGAGACCCAGTACTTC. It yields the protein CASSLIAGAGRETQYF.

The count of this clone is one. The V call is TRBV7-2, the J call TRBJ1-5; D gene ambiguous. Germline-derived CDR1 and CDR2 are SGHTA and FQGNSA. The CDR3 extends over 15 amino acids. Trimming removed 1 base from V and 0 bases from J, with 7 bases in between. CDR3 amino acids: CASSLGQISNQPQHF. In DNA form, the CDR3 reads TGTGCCAGCAGCTTAGGTCAGATTAGCAATCAGCCCCAGCATTTT.

The genes are TRBV7-9 and TRBJ2-7; 7 bases line up with TRBD1. Germline CDR1 and CDR2: SEHNR and FQNEAQ (reference sequence). This CDR3 region has 17 residues. The junction had 16 bases not matched to a gene; V was cut back by 5 bases and J by 3 bases. This CDR3 reads CASSLYRGQAFNYEQYF. The DNA of the CDR3 is TGTGCCAGCAGCCTCTATAGGGGGCAGGCGTTTAACTACGAGCAGTACTTC.

The chain joins TRBV3-1 (or the pseudogene TRBV3-2) to TRBJ1-5; TRBD1 is a possible D gene (5 bases). CDR1 is LGHDT and CDR2 is YNNKEL in the germline V gene (reference sequence). The V end lost 2 bases, the J end lost 5 bases, and 13 bases lay between the germline ends. This CDR3 is 15 amino acids long. This CDR3 is CASSQQGGRHQPQHF. The CDR3 nucleotides are TGTGCCAGCAGCCAACAGGGTGGTAGGCATCAGCCCCAGCATTTT.

This chain connects TRBV21-1 to TRBJ2-6; TRBD2, the table's D call, lacks a check against the DNA. TRBV21-1 constitutes a pseudogene. The CDR3 sequence is 21 residues long. The CDR3 sequence is CASSKEGEGDKIHSGANVLTF. In DNA, the CDR3 is TGTGCCAGCAGCAAAGAGGGGGAGGGGGACAAAATACACTCTGGGGCCAACGTCCTGACTTTC.

The V call is TRBV6-5, the J call TRBJ1-2, with a possible D match to TRBD1 (6 bases). The CDR3 is 15 amino acids. The V gene lost 2 bases and the J gene lost 5 bases, with 15 bases spanning the gap. The V gene's germline CDR1 is MNHEY and CDR2 SVGAGI. The CDR3 DNA reads TGTGCCAGCAGTTACACAGGGACCCCAATTTATGGCTACACCTTC. Translated, it gives CASSYTGTPIYGYTF.